The clone carrying this T cell receptor beta chain was counted a few times. The data are from a study of cytotoxic CD8 clonotypes in ibrutinib-treated CLL. Across the study: Following treatment for a median about 12 months, range 6 to 36, response samples were then taken.

The CDR3 totals 12 residues. CDR1 is LGHNA and CDR2 is YSLEER in the germline V gene. The ends were cut back, 2 bases at V and 12 bases at J, with 14 bases in the middle. TCRdb's copy holds only in-frame clones and misses some; the assay was immunoSEQ multiplex PCR. The sample holds 300,000 to 350,000 clones, around four fifths seen once. V is TRBV4-3 and J is TRBJ2-7; maybe TRBD1 (6 bases). The material was PBMCs, obtained before ibrutinib treatment. This sequence originates from a human donor with chronic lymphocytic leukemia. For the CDR3, the DNA is TGCGCCAGCAGCCAAAGGGACACGCAGAGGTACTTC. Amino acid sequence: CASSQRDTQRYF.